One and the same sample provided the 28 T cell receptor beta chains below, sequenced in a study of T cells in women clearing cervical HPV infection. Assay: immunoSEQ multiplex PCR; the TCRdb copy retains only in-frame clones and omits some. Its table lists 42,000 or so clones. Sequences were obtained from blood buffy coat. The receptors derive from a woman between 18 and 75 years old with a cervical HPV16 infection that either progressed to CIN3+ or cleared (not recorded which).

The CDR3 bases that were read are TGTGCCAGCTCACCGCCCGGGGGGGCAACGGTGACC. It codes for CASSPPGGATVT. The full CDR3 is CASSPPGGATVTQYF. The rearrangement uses TRBV18 and TRBJ2-5, with 8 bases lining up with TRBD2. The sequenced fragment ends 3 residues before the CDR3 boundary, so the rest is inferred from the germline J gene. The CDR3 sequence is 15 residues long. Germline CDR1 KGHSH, CDR2 LQKENI. V trimming: 3 bases; J trimming: 7 bases; junction bases outside the gene matches: 10.

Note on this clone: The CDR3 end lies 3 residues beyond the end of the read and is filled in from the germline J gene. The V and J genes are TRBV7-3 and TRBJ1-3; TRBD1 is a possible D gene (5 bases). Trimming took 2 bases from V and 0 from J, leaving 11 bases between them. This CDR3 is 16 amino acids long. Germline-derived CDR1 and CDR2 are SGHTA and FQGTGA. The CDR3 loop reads CASSLVGAGSGNTIYF. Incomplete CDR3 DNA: TGTGCCAGCAGCTTAGTAGGGGCCGGCTCTGGAAACACC. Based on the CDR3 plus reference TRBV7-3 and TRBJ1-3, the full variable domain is GAGVSQTPSNKVTEKGKYVELRCDPISGHTALYWYRQSLGQGPEFLIYFQGTGAADDSGLPNDRFFAVRPEGSVSTLKIQRTERGDSAVYLCASSLVGAGSGNTIYFGEGSWLTVV.

The CDR3: CSAETRGILYEQYF. The part of the CDR3 DNA that was read is TGCAGTGCTGAAACCAGGGGGATCCTTTACGAG. This chain connects TRBV20-1 to TRBJ2-7, with 7 bases fitting TRBD1. The read ends 3 residues shy of where the CDR3 ends; the end is completed using the germline J gene. The CDR3 contains 14 residues. Germline assignment: CDR1 DFQATT and CDR2 SNEGSKA (reference sequence). V lost 5 bases and J lost 4; bases outside the gene matches: 11.

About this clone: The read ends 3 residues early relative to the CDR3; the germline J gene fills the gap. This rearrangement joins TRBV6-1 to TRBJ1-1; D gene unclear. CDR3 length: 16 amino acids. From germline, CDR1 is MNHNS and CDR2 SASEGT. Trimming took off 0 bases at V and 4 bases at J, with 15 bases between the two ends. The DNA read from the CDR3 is TGTGCCAGCAGTGAAGCGCTATGGGTCGCGGCCACTGAA. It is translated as CASSEALWVAATE. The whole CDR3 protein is CASSEALWVAATEAFF.

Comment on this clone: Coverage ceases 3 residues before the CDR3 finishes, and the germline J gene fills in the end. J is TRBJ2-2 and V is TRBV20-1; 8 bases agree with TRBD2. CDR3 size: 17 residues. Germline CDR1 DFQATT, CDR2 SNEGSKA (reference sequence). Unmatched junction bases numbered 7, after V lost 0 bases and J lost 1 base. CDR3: CSARDGAGAMNTGELFF. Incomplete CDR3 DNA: TGCAGTGCTAGAGATGGAGCGGGGGCAATGAACACCGGGGAG.

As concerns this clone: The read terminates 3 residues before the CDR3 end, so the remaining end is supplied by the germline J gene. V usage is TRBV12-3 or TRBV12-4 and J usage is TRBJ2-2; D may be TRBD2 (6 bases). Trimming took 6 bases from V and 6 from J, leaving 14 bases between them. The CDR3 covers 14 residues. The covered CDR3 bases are TGTGCCAGCAGAAGTGGAGGGGAGGCCGGGGAG. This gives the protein CASRSGGEAGE. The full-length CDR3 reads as CASRSGGEAGELFF.

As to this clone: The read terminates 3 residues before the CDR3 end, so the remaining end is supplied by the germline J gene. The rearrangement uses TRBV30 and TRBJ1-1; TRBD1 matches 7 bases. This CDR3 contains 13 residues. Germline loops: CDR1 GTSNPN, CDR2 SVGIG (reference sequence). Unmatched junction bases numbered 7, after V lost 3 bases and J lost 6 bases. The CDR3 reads CAWRTGQVSEAFF. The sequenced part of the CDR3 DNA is TGTGCCTGGAGAACTGGACAGGTCTCTGAA.

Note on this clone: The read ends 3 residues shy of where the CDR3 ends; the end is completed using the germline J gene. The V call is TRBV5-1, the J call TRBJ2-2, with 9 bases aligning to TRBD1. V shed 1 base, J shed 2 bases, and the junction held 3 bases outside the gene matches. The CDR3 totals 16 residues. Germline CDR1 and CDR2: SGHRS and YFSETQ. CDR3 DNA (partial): TGCGCCAGCAGCTTGAAGGGACAGGGTAACACCGGGGAG. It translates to CASSLKGQGNTGE. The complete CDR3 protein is CASSLKGQGNTGELFF.

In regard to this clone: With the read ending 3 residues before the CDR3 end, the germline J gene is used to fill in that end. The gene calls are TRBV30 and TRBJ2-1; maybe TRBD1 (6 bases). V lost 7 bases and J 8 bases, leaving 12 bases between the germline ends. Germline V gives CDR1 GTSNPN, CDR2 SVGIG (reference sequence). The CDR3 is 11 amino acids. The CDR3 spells CAYQDRHEQFF. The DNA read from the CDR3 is TGTGCCTACCAGGACAGACATGAG.

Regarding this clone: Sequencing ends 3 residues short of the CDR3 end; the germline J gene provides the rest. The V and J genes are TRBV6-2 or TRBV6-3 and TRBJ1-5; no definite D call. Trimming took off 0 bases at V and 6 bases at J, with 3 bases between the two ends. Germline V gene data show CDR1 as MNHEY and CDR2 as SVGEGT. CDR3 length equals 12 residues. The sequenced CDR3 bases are TGTGCCAGCAGTTACTCAGCTCAGCCC. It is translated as CASSYSAQP. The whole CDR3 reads CASSYSAQPQHF.

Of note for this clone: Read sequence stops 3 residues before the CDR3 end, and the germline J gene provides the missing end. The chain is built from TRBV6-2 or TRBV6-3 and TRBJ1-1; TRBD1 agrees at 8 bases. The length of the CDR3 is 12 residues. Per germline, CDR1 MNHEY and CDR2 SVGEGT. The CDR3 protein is CASSSDRDEAFF. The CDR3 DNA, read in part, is TGTGCCAGCAGTTCGGACAGGGACGAA.

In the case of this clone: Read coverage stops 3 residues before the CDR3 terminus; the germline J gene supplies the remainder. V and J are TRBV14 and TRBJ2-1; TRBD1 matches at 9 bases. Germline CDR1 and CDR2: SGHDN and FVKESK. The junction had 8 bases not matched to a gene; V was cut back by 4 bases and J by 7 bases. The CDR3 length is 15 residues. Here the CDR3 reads CASSLRTGVVNEQFF. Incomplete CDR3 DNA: TGTGCCAGCAGCCTTCGGACAGGGGTGGTGAATGAG.

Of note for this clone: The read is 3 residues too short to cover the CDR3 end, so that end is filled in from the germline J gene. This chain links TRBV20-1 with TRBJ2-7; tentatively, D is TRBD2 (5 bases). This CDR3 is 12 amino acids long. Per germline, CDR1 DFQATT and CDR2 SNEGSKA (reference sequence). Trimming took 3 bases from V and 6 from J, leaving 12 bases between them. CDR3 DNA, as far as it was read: TGCAGTGCTAGCAAGCGTCGGGGCGAG. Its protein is CSASKRRGE. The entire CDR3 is CSASKRRGEQYF.

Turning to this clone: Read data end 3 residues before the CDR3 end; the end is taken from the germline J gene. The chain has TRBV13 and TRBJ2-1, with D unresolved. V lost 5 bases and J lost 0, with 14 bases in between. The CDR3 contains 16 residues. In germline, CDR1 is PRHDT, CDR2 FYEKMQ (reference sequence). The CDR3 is CASSATGLSSYNEQFF. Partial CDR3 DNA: TGTGCCAGCAGCGCCACCGGGTTGAGCTCCTACAATGAG.

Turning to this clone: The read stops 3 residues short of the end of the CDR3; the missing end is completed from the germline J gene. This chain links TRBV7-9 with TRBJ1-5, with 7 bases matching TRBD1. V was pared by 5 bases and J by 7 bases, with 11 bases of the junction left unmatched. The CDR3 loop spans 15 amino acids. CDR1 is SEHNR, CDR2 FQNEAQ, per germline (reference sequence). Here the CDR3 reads CASSATGTSGQPQHF. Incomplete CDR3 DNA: TGTGCCAGCAGCGCGACAGGGACCTCGGGGCAGCCC.

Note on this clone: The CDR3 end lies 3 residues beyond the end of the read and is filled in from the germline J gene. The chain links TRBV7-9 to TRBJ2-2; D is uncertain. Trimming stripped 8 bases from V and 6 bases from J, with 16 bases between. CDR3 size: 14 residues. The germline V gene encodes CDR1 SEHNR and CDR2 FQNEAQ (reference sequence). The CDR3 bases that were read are TGTGCCAGCTCCAGGAGAGATGGCGCCGGGGAG. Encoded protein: CASSRRDGAGE. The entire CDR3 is CASSRRDGAGELFF.

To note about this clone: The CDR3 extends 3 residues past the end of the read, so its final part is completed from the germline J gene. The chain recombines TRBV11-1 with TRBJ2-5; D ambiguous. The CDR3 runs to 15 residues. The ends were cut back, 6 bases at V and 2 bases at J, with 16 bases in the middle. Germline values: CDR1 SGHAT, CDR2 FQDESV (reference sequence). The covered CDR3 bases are TGTGCCAGCAGTCCCCGGATAGCTGGGCAAGAGACC. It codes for CASSPRIAGQET. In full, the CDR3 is CASSPRIAGQETQYF. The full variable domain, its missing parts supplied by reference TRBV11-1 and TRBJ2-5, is EAEVAQSPRYKITEKSQAVAFWCDPISGHATLYWYRQILGQGPELLVQFQDESVVDDSQLPKDRFSAERLKGVDSTLKIQPAELGDSAMYLCASSPRIAGQETQYFGPGTRLLVL.

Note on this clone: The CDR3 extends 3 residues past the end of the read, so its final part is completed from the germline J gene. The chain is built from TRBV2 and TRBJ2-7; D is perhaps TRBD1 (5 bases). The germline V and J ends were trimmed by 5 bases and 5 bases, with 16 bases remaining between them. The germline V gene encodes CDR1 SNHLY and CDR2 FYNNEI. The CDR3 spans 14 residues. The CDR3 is CASSPSQGYHEQYF. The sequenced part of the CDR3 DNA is TGTGCCAGCAGTCCCAGTCAGGGCTACCACGAG.

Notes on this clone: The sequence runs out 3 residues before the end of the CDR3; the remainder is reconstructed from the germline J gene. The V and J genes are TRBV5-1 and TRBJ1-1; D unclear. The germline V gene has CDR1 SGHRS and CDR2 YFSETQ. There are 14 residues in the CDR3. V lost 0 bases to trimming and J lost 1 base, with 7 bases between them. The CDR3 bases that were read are TGCGCCAGCAGCTTGGGAGCGGCGAACACTGAA. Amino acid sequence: CASSLGAANTE. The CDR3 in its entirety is CASSLGAANTEAFF. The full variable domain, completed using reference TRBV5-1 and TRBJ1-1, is KAGVTQTPRYLIKTRGQQVTLSCSPISGHRSVSWYQQTPGQGLQFLFEYFSETQRNKGNFPGRFSGRQFSNSRSEMNVSTLELGDSALYLCASSLGAANTEAFFGQGTRLTVV.

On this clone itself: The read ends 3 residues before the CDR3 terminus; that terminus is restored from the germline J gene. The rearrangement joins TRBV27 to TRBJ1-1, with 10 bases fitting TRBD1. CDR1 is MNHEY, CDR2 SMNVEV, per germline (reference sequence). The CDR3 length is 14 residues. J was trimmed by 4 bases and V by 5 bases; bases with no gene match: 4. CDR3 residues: CASSPGQGGTEAFF. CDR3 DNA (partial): TGTGCCAGCAGTCCCGGACAGGGGGGCACTGAA.

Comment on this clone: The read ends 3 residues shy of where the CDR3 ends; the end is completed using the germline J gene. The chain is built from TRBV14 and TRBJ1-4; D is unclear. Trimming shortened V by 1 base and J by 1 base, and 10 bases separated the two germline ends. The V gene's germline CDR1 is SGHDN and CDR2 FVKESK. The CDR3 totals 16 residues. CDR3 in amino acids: CASSQALVGTNEKLFF. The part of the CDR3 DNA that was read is TGTGCCAGCAGCCAAGCGCTCGTCGGAACTAATGAAAAA.

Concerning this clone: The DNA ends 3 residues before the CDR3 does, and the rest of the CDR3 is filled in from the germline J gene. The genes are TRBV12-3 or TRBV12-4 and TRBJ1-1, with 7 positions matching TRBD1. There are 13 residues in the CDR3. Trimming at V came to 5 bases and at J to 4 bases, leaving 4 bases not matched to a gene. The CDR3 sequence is CASSTTGSTEAFF. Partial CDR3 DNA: TGTGCCAGCAGTACGACAGGGAGCACTGAA.

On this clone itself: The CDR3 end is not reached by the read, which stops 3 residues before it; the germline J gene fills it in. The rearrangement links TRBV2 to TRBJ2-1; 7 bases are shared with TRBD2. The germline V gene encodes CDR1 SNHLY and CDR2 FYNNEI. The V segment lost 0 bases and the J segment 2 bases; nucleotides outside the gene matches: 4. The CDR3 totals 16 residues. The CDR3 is CASSEAERGTYNEQFF. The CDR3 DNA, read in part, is TGTGCCAGCAGTGAAGCCGAGCGGGGAACCTACAATGAG.

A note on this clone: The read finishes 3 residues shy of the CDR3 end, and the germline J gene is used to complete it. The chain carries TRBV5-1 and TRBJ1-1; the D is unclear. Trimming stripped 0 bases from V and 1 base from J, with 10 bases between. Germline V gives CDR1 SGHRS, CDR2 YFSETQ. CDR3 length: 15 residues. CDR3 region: CASSLDGQANTEAFF. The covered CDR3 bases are TGCGCCAGCAGCTTGGACGGCCAGGCGAACACTGAA.

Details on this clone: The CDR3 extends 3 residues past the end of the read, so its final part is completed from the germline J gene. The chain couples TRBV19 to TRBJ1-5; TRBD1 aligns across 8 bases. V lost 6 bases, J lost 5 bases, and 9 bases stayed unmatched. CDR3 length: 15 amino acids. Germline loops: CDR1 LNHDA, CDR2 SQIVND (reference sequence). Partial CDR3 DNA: TGTGCCAGTAGCCCAGGGACAGGAGGCTATCAGCCC. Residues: CASSPGTGGYQP. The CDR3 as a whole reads CASSPGTGGYQPQHF.

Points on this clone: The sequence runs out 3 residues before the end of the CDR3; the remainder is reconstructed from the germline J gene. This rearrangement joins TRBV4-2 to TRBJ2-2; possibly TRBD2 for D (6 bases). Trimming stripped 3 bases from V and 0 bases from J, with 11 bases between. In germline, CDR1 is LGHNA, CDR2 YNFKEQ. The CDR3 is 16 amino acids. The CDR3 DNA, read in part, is TGTGCCAGCAGCCAGATAACGGGGGCGAACACCGGGGAG. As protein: CASSQITGANTGE. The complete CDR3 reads CASSQITGANTGELFF.

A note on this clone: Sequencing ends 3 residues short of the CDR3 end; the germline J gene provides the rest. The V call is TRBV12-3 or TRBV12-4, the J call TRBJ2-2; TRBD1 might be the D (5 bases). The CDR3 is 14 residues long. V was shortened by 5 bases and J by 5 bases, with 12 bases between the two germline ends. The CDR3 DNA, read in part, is TGTGCCAGCAGTACAGGCGTCTGGACCGGGGAG. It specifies CASSTGVWTGE. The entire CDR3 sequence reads CASSTGVWTGELFF.

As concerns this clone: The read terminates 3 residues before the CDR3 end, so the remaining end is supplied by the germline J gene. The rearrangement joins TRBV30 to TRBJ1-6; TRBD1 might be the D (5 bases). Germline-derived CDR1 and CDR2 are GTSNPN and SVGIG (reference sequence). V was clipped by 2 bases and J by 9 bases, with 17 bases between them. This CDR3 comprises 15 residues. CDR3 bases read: TGTGCCTGGAGTACCCAATCAGGGATAGGTTCACCC. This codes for CAWSTQSGIGSP. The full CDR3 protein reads CAWSTQSGIGSPLHF.